One sample yielded the 11 T cell receptor beta chains listed below, sequenced in a study of Graves' ophthalmopathy and Graves' hyperthyroidism. RNA transcripts were the template, and TCR beta CDR3 regions were amplified from them. HTBI primers were used in a first-round RT-PCR, which preceded a second-round multiplex PCR. One entry per CDR3 protein results from TCRdb running MiXCR on the multiplex PCR reads. The table lists about 200,000 distinct CDR3 sequences, roughly 27% of them singletons. Specimen: peripheral blood. The origin of the receptors is a man between 50 and 59 years old with Graves' ophthalmopathy.

The V call is TRBV12-3 or TRBV12-4, the J call TRBJ2-4, with 11 bases fitting TRBD1. The length of the CDR3 is 14 residues. J lost 12 bases, V lost 6 bases, and 10 bases had no gene match. This chain's CDR3 is CASSLGQGARNQYF. DNA for the CDR3: TGTGCCAGCAGCCTCGGACAGGGGGCGCGGAATCAGTACTTC.

The genes are TRBV6-5 and TRBJ1-1; D might be TRBD1 (5 bases). Trimming pared 4 bases from V and 7 bases from J, leaving 10 bases between. The CDR3 loop spans 12 amino acids. Germline V CDR1 and CDR2: MNHEY, SVGAGI. The CDR3 reads CASSWPGGEAFF. CDR3 DNA: TGTGCCAGCAGTTGGCCGGGGGGTGAAGCTTTCTTT.

This clonotype occurred many times. Mismatch with germline at one junction end may stem from a read error. This sequence joins TRBV6-5 and TRBJ2-7; 8 bases align to TRBD1. The germline V gene encodes CDR1 MNHEY and CDR2 SVGAGI. The CDR3 consists of 15 residues. The CDR3 sequence: CASSNSPDRAYEQYF. The CDR3 coding sequence is TGTGCCAGCAGTAACTCCCCGGACAGGGCCTACGAGCAGTACTTC.

This clonotype was observed at least ten times. The J gene is TRBJ2-7, the V gene TRBV18; the match to TRBD2 covers 12 bases. From germline, CDR1 is KGHSH and CDR2 LQKENI. The CDR3 is 16 amino acids. V gave up 3 bases and J gave up 2 bases; unmatched junction bases: 5. CDR3 protein: CASSPSTSGRAYEQYF. CDR3 DNA: TGTGCCAGCTCACCCTCGACTAGCGGGAGAGCCTACGAGCAGTACTTC.

In this sample, this clonotype turned up many times. The V and J genes are TRBV7-2 and TRBJ1-5, with TRBD1 as a possible D gene (5 bases). The CDR3 is made up of 12 amino acids. V dropped 6 bases and J dropped 5 bases, with 8 bases sitting between them. The germline V gene encodes CDR1 SGHTA and CDR2 FQGNSA. CDR3 sequence reads: CASRWGDQPQHF. The DNA of the CDR3 is TGTGCCAGCAGATGGGGGGATCAGCCCCAGCATTTT.

This clonotype was counted ten times or more. The chain couples TRBV28 to TRBJ2-5; 8 nucleotides align to TRBD2. Germline V gives CDR1 MDHEN, CDR2 SYDVKM. There are 16 residues in the CDR3. Trimming removed 4 bases from V and 5 bases from J; junction bases left unmatched: 12. The CDR3 nucleotides read TGTGCCAGCAGTTGGCCCACTAGCGGCCAGGGGGAGACCCAGTACTTC. Translated, it gives CASSWPTSGQGETQYF.

The sample holds many counts of this clonotype. V is TRBV20-1 and J is TRBJ1-3; 8 nucleotides line up with TRBD1. Trimming took 0 bases from V and 7 from J; bases not matched to a gene: 5. The CDR3 is 14 residues long. CDR1 DFQATT and CDR2 SNEGSKA come from the germline V gene (reference sequence). CDR3 nucleotide sequence: TGCAGTGCTAGAGACCGGACAGGGTGGAACACCATATATTTT. This translates into CSARDRTGWNTIYF.

This clonotype was counted at least ten times. DNA for the CDR3: TGTGCCAGCAGCTTAGATCCTAGCCTCCCTAGCACAGATACGCAGTATTTT. It translates to CASSLDPSLPSTDTQYF. V gene TRBV11-2 combines with J gene TRBJ2-3; possibly TRBD2 for D (5 bases). The CDR3 sequence is 17 residues long. Germline values: CDR1 SGHAT, CDR2 FQNNGV. V gave up 0 bases and J gave up 0 bases, with 13 bases separating them.

This clonotype has ten or more counts. This chain connects TRBV11-3 to TRBJ2-2; no clear D. V was clipped by 3 bases and J by 5 bases, with 13 bases between them. Germline lookup yields CDR1 SGHNT and CDR2 YENEEA. This CDR3 is built from 15 residues. Here the CDR3 DNA reads TGTGCCAGCAGCTTCCGTGTAGCCGAAACCGGGGAGCTGTTTTTT. Translation: CASSFRVAETGELFF.

This clonotype is medium-sized by share. J is TRBJ2-7 and V is TRBV6-2 or TRBV6-3; D is unclear. Trimming pared 8 bases from V and 0 bases from J, leaving 8 bases between. The length of the CDR3 is 12 residues. Germline CDR1 is MNHEY and CDR2 is SVGEGT. The chain's CDR3 is CASGWGSYEQYF. In DNA form, the CDR3 reads TGTGCCAGCGGCTGGGGCTCCTACGAGCAGTACTTC.

The table lists this clonotype with a few counts. The chain links TRBV6-5 to TRBJ1-1, with a tentative D call TRBD1 (6 bases). The CDR3 extends over 13 amino acids. Germline V CDR1 and CDR2: MNHEY, SVGAGI. Trimming removed 4 bases from V and 3 bases from J, with 9 bases in between. CDR3 sequence: CASSSQGHTEAFF. The CDR3, as DNA: TGTGCCAGCAGTTCTCAGGGGCACACTGAAGCTTTCTTT.